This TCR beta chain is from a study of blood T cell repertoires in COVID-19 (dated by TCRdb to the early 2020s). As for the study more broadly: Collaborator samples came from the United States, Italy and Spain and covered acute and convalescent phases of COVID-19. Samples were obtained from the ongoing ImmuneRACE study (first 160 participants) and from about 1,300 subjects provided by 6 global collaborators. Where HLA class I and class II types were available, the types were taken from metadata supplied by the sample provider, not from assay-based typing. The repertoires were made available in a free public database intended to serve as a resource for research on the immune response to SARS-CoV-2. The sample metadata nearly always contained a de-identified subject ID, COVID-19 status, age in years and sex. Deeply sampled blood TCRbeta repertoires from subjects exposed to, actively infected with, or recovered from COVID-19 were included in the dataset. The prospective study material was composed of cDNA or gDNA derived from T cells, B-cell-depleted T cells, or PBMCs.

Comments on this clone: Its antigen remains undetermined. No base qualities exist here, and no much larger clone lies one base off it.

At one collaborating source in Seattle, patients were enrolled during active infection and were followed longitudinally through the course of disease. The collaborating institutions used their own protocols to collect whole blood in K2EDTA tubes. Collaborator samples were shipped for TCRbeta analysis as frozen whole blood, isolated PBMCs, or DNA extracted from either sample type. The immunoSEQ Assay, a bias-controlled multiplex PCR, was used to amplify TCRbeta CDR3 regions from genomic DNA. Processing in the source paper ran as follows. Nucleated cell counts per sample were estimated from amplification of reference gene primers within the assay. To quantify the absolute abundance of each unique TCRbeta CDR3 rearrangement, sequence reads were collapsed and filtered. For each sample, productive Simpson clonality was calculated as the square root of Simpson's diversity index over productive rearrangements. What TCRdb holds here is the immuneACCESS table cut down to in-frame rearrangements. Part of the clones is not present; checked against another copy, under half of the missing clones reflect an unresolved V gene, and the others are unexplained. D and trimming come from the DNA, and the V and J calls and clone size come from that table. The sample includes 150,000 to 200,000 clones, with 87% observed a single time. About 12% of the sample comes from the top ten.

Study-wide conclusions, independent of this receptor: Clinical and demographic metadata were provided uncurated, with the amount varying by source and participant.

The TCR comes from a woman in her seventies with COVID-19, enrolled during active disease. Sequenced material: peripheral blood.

The CDR3 protein sequence reads: CASRIPTGEETQYF. DNA sequence: TGTGCCAGCAGAATCCCGACAGGGGAGGAGACCCAGTACTTC. This sequence uses TRBV27 and TRBJ2-5, with TRBD1 matching 8 junction bases. CDR1 is given as MNHEY and CDR2 as SMNVEV, both from the germline V gene (reference sequence). Measured from the cysteine to the phenylalanine, the CDR3 is 14 residues long. Left in the record is the CDR3 DNA by itself, 42 bases read in frame from the first base. V is cut back by 6 bases and J by 5 bases, with 8 bases in the junction unmatched.